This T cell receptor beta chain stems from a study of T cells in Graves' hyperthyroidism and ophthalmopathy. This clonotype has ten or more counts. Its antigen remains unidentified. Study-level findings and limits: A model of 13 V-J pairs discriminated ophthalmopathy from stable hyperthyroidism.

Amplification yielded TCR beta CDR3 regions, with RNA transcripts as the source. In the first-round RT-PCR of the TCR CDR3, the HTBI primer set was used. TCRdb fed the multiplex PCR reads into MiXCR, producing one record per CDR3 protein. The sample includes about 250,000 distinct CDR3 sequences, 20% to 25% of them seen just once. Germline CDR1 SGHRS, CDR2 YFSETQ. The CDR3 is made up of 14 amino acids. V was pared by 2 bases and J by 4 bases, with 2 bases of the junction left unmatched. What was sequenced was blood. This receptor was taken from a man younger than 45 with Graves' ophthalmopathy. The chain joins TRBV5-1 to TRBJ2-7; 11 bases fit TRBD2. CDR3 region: CASSFGTSGYEQYF. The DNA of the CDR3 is TGCGCCAGCAGCTTCGGGACTAGCGGTTACGAGCAGTACTTC.